This entry lists 24 T cell receptor beta chains sequenced from one sample in a study of T cell repertoires in cytomegalovirus infection. MiXCR was run by TCRdb on the reads, yielding one entry per CDR3 protein. The sample lists around 260,000 distinct CDR3 sequences, approximately 9.2% occurring once. Specimen: PBMCs. The receptors stem from a human donor in good health (CMV status not recorded). Some clones in this sample may be carry-over from other donors' samples.

Ten or more counts support this clonotype. This rearrangement joins TRBV7-2 to TRBJ2-7; TRBD2 might be the D (5 bases). The V and J ends lost 0 bases and 5 bases respectively, with 8 bases between them. Looked up from germline, CDR1 is SGHTA and CDR2 is FQGNSA. This CDR3 is 13 amino acids long. The CDR3, as DNA: TGTGCCAGCAGCTTAGCGGGAGTTGACGAGCAGTACTTC. It specifies CASSLAGVDEQYF. Full variable domain (remainder filled in from reference TRBV7-2 and TRBJ2-7): GAGVSQSPSNKVTEKGKDVELRCDPISGHTALYWYRQSLGQGLEFLIYFQGNSAPDKSGLPSDRFSAERTGGSVSTLTIQRTQQEDSAVYLCASSLAGVDEQYFGPGTRLTVT.

Many counts were recorded for this clonotype. The V call is TRBV28, the J call TRBJ1-2; a weak D match, TRBD1 (5 bases). The CDR3 has 15 residues. Germline loops: CDR1 MDHEN, CDR2 SYDVKM. Trimming stripped 10 bases from V and 5 bases from J, with 23 bases between. For the CDR3, the DNA is TGTGCCAACCTGGGAGGTGTCGGAACAGGTTATGGCTACACCTTC. It encodes CANLGGVGTGYGYTF.

This clonotype was counted at least ten times. The CDR3 reads CASSQRGLRVGETQYF. Written as DNA, the CDR3 is TGTGCCAGCAGCCAGCGGGGCCTAAGGGTGGGCGAGACCCAGTACTTC. V is TRBV14 and J is TRBJ2-5; possible D gene TRBD2, 6 bases. Germline V gene lookup returns CDR1 SGHDN and CDR2 FVKESK. The CDR3 runs 16 residues. V was clipped by 3 bases and J by 5 bases, with 19 bases between them. Drawing the rest from reference TRBV14 and TRBJ2-5, the complete variable domain is EAGVTQFPSHSVIEKGQTVTLRCDPISGHDNLYWYRRVMGKEIKFLLHFVKESKQDESGMPNNRFLAERTGGTYSTLKVQPAELEDSGVYFCASSQRGLRVGETQYFGPGTRLLVL.

Only a few counts were recorded for this clonotype. CDR3 loop: CATSSPEISLYGYTF. DNA for the CDR3: TGTGCCACCAGCAGCCCTGAGATCAGCCTCTATGGCTACACCTTC. The gene calls are TRBV15 and TRBJ1-2; the D is unclear. The V gene lost 3 bases and the J gene lost 4 bases, with 15 bases spanning the gap. The CDR3 is made up of 15 amino acids. In germline, CDR1 is LNHNV, CDR2 YYDKDF (reference sequence).

The V call is TRBV5-5, the J call TRBJ2-1, with TRBD1 identical over 8 bases. Germline CDR1 is SGHKS and CDR2 is YYEKEE (reference sequence). CDR3 size: 15 residues. The ends lost 3 bases at V and 8 bases at J; junction bases unmatched: 10. The CDR3 loop reads CASSSPQGAMDEQFF. CDR3 coding DNA: TGTGCCAGCAGCTCTCCCCAGGGGGCTATGGATGAGCAGTTCTTC. Variable domain in full (rest from reference TRBV5-5 and TRBJ2-1): DAGVTQSPTHLIKTRGQQVTLRCSPISGHKSVSWYQQVLGQGPQFIFQYYEKEERGRGNFPDRFSARQFPNYSSELNVNALLLGDSALYLCASSSPQGAMDEQFFGPGTRLTVL.

V gene TRBV20-1 combines with J gene TRBJ2-3; a weak D match, TRBD2 (5 bases). There are 15 residues in the CDR3. Germline V CDR1 and CDR2: DFQATT, SNEGSKA (reference sequence). V was shortened by 0 bases and J by 8 bases, with 18 bases between the two germline ends. This CDR3 is CSARDLGRPSGTQYF. CDR3 DNA sequence: TGCAGTGCTAGAGATCTTGGACGCCCGAGCGGTACGCAGTATTTT.

This clonotype was seen at least ten times. V gene TRBV7-9 combines with J gene TRBJ1-1, with D possibly matching TRBD1 (5 bases). V gave up 1 base and J gave up 6 bases, with 15 bases separating them. The germline CDR1 and CDR2 sequences are SEHNR and FQNEAQ (reference sequence). The CDR3 totals 15 residues. CDR3 sequence reads: CASSLVAGRGAEAFF. The CDR3 DNA sequence: TGTGCCAGCAGCTTAGTGGCAGGGAGGGGAGCTGAAGCTTTCTTT. The full variable domain, rest sourced from reference TRBV7-9 and TRBJ1-1, is DTGVSQNPRHKITKRGQNVTFRCDPISEHNRLYWYRQTLGQGPEFLTYFQNEAQLEKSRLLSDRFSAERPKGSFSTLEIQRTEQGDSAMYLCASSLVAGRGAEAFFGQGTRLTVV.

This clonotype showed up many times. The CDR3 sequence is CASSLDVGSKTQYF. CDR3 DNA sequence: TGTGCCAGCAGCTTAGATGTGGGGTCGAAGACCCAGTACTTC. This sequence joins TRBV7-2 and TRBJ2-5, with D hard to call. The V gene's germline CDR1 is SGHTA and CDR2 FQGNSA. The V end was cut by 1 base, the J end by 6 bases, with 12 bases between. CDR3 length: 14 amino acids.

This clonotype occurred a few times. V is TRBV20-1 and J is TRBJ2-2, with a tentative D call TRBD2 (6 bases). The V end was cut by 6 bases, the J end by 1 base, with 9 bases between. Germline V gives CDR1 DFQATT, CDR2 SNEGSKA (reference sequence). The CDR3 covers 13 residues. CDR3 amino acids: CSANSGNTGELFF. The CDR3 coding sequence is TGCAGTGCCAATAGCGGGAACACCGGGGAGCTGTTTTTT.

This clonotype was detected many times. This chain links TRBV7-2 with TRBJ2-1, with D maybe TRBD2 (5 bases). Per the germline V gene, CDR1 is SGHTA and CDR2 is FQGNSA. This CDR3 has 13 residues. V lost 5 bases and J 9 bases, leaving 14 bases between the germline ends. CDR3 bases: TGTGCCAGCAGCGCTGGCCCCGGACTTGAGCAGTTCTTC. Amino acid sequence: CASSAGPGLEQFF. The full variable domain, completed using reference TRBV7-2 and TRBJ2-1, is GAGVSQSPSNKVTEKGKDVELRCDPISGHTALYWYRQSLGQGLEFLIYFQGNSAPDKSGLPSDRFSAERTGGSVSTLTIQRTQQEDSAVYLCASSAGPGLEQFFGPGTRLTVL.

V and J are TRBV6-2 or TRBV6-3 and TRBJ2-1; 13 nucleotides line up with TRBD2. CDR1 and CDR2 (germline): MNHEY, SVGEGT. The CDR3 length is 20 residues. Trimming cost V 5 bases and J 6 bases; bases outside gene matches: 19. CDR3 bases: TGTGCCAGCAGTACCACGGGGGTGACTAGCGGGAGGTCGAGCTCCAATGAGCAGTTCTTC. Translated, it gives CASSTTGVTSGRSSSNEQFF.

This clonotype came up many times. The J gene is TRBJ2-7, the V gene TRBV9; 14 bases fit TRBD2. V trimming: 4 bases; J trimming: 6 bases; junction bases outside the gene matches: 9. CDR3 length: 16 amino acids. Germline CDR1 SGDLS, CDR2 YYNGEE. CDR3 amino acids: CASSRTGLAGVSEQYF. The CDR3 DNA is TGTGCCAGCAGCCGCACGGGACTAGCGGGGGTGAGCGAGCAGTACTTC.

This clonotype has more than one count but fewer than ten. The J gene is TRBJ2-5, the V gene TRBV6-2 or TRBV6-3; D possibly corresponds to TRBD2 (5 bases). Looked up from germline, CDR1 is MNHEY and CDR2 is SVGEGT. The CDR3 spans 14 residues. Trimming removed 6 bases at V and 7 bases at J, with 18 bases between. Here the CDR3 DNA reads TGTGCCAGCAGCGCCGGGAATCGAGGAACGACCCAGTACTTC. It encodes CASSAGNRGTTQYF.

This clonotype has a handful of counts. This chain uses TRBV29-1 with TRBJ2-1; D is perhaps TRBD2 (6 bases). V was trimmed by 3 bases and J by 15 bases, leaving 21 bases between them. Per germline, CDR1 SQVTM and CDR2 ANQGSEA. CDR3 size: 13 residues. The CDR3: CSVDPGAGSSTFF. CDR3 bases: TGCAGCGTTGACCCTGGAGCCGGGAGTAGTACGTTCTTC.

The chain combines TRBV29-1 with TRBJ2-1, with 7 bases matching TRBD2. Per germline, CDR1 SQVTM and CDR2 ANQGSEA. Germline trimming cut 8 bases from V and 2 bases from J; bases unmatched to any gene: 9. This CDR3 spans 14 amino acids. CDR3 in DNA: TGCAGCATAACCCGCGGGGGACCCTACAATGAGCAGTTCTTC. It yields the protein CSITRGGPYNEQFF.

This clonotype was seen at least ten times. This rearrangement joins TRBV7-2 to TRBJ1-1; no clear D. Between the trimmed V and J ends, which lost 4 bases and 5 bases, there was a span of 11 bases. The CDR3 consists of 13 residues. Germline values: CDR1 SGHTA, CDR2 FQGNSA. DNA of the CDR3: TGTGCCAGCAGCTCAACTGGAAGGACTGAAGCTTTCTTT. Translated: CASSSTGRTEAFF.

This clonotype was counted ten times or more. The chain is built from TRBV12-3 or TRBV12-4 and TRBJ1-1, with 7 positions matching TRBD1. V was pared by 6 bases and J by 0 bases, with 16 bases of the junction left unmatched. There are 18 residues in the CDR3. CDR3 DNA: TGTGCCAGCAGCCCCAAATTGGGACAGTCACATATGAACACTGAAGCTTTCTTT. As protein: CASSPKLGQSHMNTEAFF.

The sample holds many counts of this clonotype. This chain links TRBV10-3 with TRBJ2-7; D is possibly TRBD2 (6 bases). The V end lost 4 bases, the J end lost 2 bases, and 15 bases lay between the germline ends. The germline V gene encodes CDR1 ENHRY and CDR2 SYGVKD. This CDR3 comprises 15 residues. In DNA, the CDR3 is TGTGCCATCAGTGCTAGAGCGGGTGATGCCTACGAGCAGTACTTC. It encodes CAISARAGDAYEQYF.

This clonotype showed up many times. V is TRBV7-9 and J is TRBJ2-5, with D uncertain. The germline V gene encodes CDR1 SEHNR and CDR2 FQNEAQ (reference sequence). Trimming stripped 1 base from V and 3 bases from J, with 9 bases between. The CDR3 loop spans 14 amino acids. CDR3 in DNA: TGTGCCAGCAGCTTAGTCGGCTGGGAAGAGACCCAGTACTTC. The encoded protein is CASSLVGWEETQYF. The entire variable domain, with the rest obtained from reference TRBV7-9 and TRBJ2-5, is as follows: DTGVSQNPRHKITKRGQNVTFRCDPISEHNRLYWYRQTLGQGPEFLTYFQNEAQLEKSRLLSDRFSAERPKGSFSTLEIQRTEQGDSAMYLCASSLVGWEETQYFGPGTRLLVL.

The gene calls are TRBV12-3 or TRBV12-4 and TRBJ1-2, with D perhaps matching TRBD1 (5 bases). V was pared by 3 bases and J by 8 bases, with 10 bases between. The length of the CDR3 is 12 residues. CDR3 loop: CASSFGGNGYTF. In DNA form, the CDR3 reads TGTGCCAGCAGTTTTGGGGGGAACGGCTACACCTTC.

This clonotype has a handful of counts. This chain links TRBV7-2 with TRBJ1-1, with D possibly TRBD1 on 5 matching bases. Germline lookup yields CDR1 SGHTA and CDR2 FQGNSA. Trimming cost V 5 bases and J 9 bases, with 13 bases left between them. The CDR3 spans 12 residues. The CDR3 region has the DNA TGTGCCAGCAGCCACCCCGCAGGGAAAGCTTTCTTT. It specifies CASSHPAGKAFF.

This chain joins TRBV28 and TRBJ2-1; TRBD2 agrees at 10 bases. The germline V gene has CDR1 MDHEN and CDR2 SYDVKM. The ends lost 8 bases at V and 0 bases at J; junction bases unmatched: 10. This CDR3 has 17 amino acids. CDR3: CASRGERGGFSYNEQFF. The CDR3 coding sequence is TGTGCCAGCCGGGGAGAGCGGGGGGGATTCTCCTACAATGAGCAGTTCTTC. The full variable domain, with the rest looked up from reference TRBV28 and TRBJ2-1, is DVKVTQSSRYLVKRTGEKVFLECVQDMDHENMFWYRQDPGLGLRLIYFSYDVKMKEKGDIPEGYSVSREKKERFSLILESASTNQTSMYLCASRGERGGFSYNEQFFGPGTRLTVL.

This clonotype was seen many times. The chain combines TRBV12-3 or TRBV12-4 with TRBJ1-6; D unclear. This CDR3 has 16 residues. Trimming removed 1 base at V and 7 bases at J, with 14 bases between. The CDR3 here is CASSLGPQIRNSPLHF. The CDR3 coding sequence is TGTGCCAGCAGTTTAGGGCCGCAAATCAGAAATTCACCCCTCCACTTT.

The genes are TRBV29-1 and TRBJ2-4, with D possibly being TRBD2 (6 bases). The CDR3 is made up of 12 amino acids. Germline loops: CDR1 SQVTM, CDR2 ANQGSEA. Trimming stripped 7 bases from V and 7 bases from J, with 14 bases between. In DNA form, the CDR3 reads TGCAGCGCTGGGGACGCGGGGAACATTCAGTACTTC. It yields the protein CSAGDAGNIQYF.